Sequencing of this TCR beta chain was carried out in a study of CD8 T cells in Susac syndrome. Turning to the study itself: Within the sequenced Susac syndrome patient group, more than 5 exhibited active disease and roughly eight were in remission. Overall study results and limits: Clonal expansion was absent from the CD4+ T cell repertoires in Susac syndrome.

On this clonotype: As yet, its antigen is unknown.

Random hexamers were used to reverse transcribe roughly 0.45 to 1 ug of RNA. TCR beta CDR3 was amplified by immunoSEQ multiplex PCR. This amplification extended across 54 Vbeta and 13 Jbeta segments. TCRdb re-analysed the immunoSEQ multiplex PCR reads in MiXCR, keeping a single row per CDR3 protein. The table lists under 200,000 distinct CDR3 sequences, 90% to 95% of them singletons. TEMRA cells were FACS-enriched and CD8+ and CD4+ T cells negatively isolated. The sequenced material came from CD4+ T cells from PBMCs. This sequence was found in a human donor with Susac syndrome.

The CDR3 is CASLGQRYSGELFF. The CDR3 DNA reads TGTGCCAGCCTGGGACAGAGATATTCCGGGGAGCTGTTTTTT. The J gene is TRBJ2-2, the V gene TRBV28; 7 bases match TRBD1. The CDR3 length is 14 residues. Germline lookup yields CDR1 MDHEN and CDR2 SYDVKM. Trimming at V came to 8 bases and at J to 6 bases, leaving 9 bases not matched to a gene.